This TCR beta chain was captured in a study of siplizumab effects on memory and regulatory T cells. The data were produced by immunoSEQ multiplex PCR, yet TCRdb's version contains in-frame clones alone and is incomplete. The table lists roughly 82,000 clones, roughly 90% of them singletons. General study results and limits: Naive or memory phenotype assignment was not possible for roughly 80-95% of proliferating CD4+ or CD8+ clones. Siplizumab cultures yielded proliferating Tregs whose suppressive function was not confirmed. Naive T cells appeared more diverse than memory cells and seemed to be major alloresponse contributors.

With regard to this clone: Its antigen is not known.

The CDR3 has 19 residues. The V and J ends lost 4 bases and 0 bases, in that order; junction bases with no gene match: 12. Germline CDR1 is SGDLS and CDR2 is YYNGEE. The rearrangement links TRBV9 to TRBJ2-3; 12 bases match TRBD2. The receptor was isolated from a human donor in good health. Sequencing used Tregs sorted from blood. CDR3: CASSPGLAGRYFSTDTQYF. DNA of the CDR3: TGTGCCAGCAGCCCCGGACTAGCGGGGAGATACTTTAGCACAGATACGCAGTATTTT.